The clone carrying this T cell receptor beta chain was detected a few times. Antigen specificity is unknown. This entry comes from a study of T cell repertoires in cytomegalovirus infection. TCRdb recomputed calls from the reads with MiXCR, one row per CDR3 protein. Of some 390,000 distinct CDR3 sequences in the sample, over 15% were seen once. Trimming cost V 3 bases and J 5 bases; bases outside gene matches: 8. The V gene's germline CDR1 is SGHAT and CDR2 FQDESV (reference sequence). The CDR3 extends over 15 amino acids. The study's findings and limits: The ex vivo response was dominated by HLA-C-restricted CMV-specific TCR beta clonotypes.

This sequence joins TRBV11-1 and TRBJ2-5; 8 nucleotides agree with TRBD2. The sequence derives from a human donor in good health (CMV status not recorded). Some clones in this sample may be carry-over from other donors' samples. Material for sequencing was PBMCs. This CDR3 reads CASSFLWTSPETQYF. The CDR3 DNA sequence: TGTGCCAGCAGCTTTTTGTGGACTAGCCCGGAGACCCAGTACTTC.